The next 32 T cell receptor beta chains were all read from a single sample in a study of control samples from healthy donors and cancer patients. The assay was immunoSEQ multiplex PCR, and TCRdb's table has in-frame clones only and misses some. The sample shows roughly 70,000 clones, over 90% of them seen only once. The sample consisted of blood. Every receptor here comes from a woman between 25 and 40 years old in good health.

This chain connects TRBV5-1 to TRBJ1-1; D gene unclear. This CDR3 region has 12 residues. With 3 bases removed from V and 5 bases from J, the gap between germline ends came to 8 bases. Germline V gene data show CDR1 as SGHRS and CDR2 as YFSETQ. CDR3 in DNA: TGCGCCAGCAGCTCCCAGAGAACTGAAGCTTTCTTT. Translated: CASSSQRTEAFF.

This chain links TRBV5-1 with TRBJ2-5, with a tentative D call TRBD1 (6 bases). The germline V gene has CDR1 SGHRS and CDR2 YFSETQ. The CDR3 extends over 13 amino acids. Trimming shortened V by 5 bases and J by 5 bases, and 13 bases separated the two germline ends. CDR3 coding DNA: TGCGCCAGCAGATCCCAGGGGATGGAGACCCAGTACTTC. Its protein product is CASRSQGMETQYF.

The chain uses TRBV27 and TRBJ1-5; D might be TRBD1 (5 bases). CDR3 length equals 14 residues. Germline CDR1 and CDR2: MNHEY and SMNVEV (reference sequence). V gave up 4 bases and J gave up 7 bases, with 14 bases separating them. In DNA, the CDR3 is TGTGCCAGCAGTTCGCGGCAGGGTATACAGCCCCAGCATTTT. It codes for CASSSRQGIQPQHF.

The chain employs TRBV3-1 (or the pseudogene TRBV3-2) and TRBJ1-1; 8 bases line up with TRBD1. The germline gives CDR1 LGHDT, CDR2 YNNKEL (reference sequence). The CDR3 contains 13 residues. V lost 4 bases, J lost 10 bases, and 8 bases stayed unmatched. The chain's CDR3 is CASSLSQGAAAFF. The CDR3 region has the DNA TGTGCCAGCAGCCTATCGCAGGGGGCGGCAGCTTTCTTT.

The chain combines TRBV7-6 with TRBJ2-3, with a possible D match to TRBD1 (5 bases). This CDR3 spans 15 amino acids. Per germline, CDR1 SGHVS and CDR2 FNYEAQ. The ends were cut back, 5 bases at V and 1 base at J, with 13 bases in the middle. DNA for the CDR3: TGTGCCAGCAGCAAACAGGAGATCGGCACAGATACGCAGTATTTT. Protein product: CASSKQEIGTDTQYF.

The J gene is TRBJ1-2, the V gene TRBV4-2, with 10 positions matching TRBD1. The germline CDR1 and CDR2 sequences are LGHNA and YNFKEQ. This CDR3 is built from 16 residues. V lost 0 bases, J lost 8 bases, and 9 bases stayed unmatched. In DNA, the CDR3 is TGTGCCAGCAGCCAAGATCAGGGGACAGGGGTAGGAGGCTACACCTTC. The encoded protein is CASSQDQGTGVGGYTF.

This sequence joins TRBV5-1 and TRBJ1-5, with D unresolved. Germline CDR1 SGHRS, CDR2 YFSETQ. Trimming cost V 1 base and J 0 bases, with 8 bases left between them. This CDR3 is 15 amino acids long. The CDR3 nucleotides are TGCGCCAGCAGCTTGTACGGGGATAGCAATCAGCCCCAGCATTTT. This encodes CASSLYGDSNQPQHF.

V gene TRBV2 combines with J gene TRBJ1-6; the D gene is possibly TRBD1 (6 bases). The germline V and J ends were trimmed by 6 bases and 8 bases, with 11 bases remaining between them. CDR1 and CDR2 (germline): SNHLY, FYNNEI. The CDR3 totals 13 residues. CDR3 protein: CASRRQVDSPLHF. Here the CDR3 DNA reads TGTGCCAGCAGGAGACAGGTAGATTCACCCCTCCACTTT. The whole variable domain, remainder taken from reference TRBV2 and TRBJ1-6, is EPEVTQTPSHQVTQMGQEVILRCVPISNHLYFYWYRQILGQKVEFLVSFYNNEISEKSEIFDDQFSVERPDGSNFTLKIRSTKLEDSAMYFCASRRQVDSPLHFGNGTRLTVT.

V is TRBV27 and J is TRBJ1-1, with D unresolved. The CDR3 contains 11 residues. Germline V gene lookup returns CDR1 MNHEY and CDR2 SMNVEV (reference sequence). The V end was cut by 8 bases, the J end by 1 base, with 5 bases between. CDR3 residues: CASGGNTEAFF. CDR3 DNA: TGTGCCAGCGGCGGGAACACTGAAGCTTTCTTT.

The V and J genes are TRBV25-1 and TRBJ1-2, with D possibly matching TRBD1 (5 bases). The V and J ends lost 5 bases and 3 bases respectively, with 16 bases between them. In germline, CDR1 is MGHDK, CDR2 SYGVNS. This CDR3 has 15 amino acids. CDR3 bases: TGTGCCAGCAGTTCTGGGACTCCTGTACACTATGGCTACACCTTC. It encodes CASSSGTPVHYGYTF.

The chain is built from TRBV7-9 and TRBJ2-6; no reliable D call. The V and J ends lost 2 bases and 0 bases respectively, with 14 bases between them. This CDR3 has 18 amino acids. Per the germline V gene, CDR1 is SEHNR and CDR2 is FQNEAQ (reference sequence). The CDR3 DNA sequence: TGTGCCAGCAGCTTAATGAATGGGATTAACTCTGGGGCCAACGTCCTGACTTTC. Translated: CASSLMNGINSGANVLTF. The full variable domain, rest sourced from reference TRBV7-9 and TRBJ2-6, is DTGVSQNPRHKITKRGQNVTFRCDPISEHNRLYWYRQTLGQGPEFLTYFQNEAQLEKSRLLSDRFSAERPKGSFSTLEIQRTEQGDSAMYLCASSLMNGINSGANVLTFGAGSRLTVL.

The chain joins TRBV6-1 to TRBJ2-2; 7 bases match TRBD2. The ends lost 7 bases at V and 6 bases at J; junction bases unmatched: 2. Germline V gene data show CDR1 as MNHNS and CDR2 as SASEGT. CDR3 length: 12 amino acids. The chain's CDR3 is CASTGRAGELFF. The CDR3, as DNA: TGTGCCAGCACTGGGAGGGCCGGGGAGCTGTTTTTT.

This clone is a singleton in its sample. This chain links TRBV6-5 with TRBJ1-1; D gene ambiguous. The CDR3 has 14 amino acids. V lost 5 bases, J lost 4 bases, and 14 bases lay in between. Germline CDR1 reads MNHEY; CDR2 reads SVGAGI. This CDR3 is CASSRPGRSTEAFF. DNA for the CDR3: TGTGCCAGCAGTCGACCCGGACGTAGCACTGAAGCTTTCTTT.

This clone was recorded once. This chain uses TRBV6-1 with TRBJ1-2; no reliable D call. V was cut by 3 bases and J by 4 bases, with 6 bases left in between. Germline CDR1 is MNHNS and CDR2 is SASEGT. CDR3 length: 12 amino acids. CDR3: CASSEVGYGYTF. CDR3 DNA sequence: TGTGCCAGCAGTGAGGTTGGCTATGGCTACACCTTC.

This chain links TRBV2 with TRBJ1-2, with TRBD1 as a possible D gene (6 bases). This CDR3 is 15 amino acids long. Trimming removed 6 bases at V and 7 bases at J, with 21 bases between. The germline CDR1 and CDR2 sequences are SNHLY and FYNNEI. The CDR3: CASRPDLDRLGGYTF. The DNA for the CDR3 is TGTGCCAGCAGACCCGACCTAGACAGGCTCGGTGGCTACACCTTC.

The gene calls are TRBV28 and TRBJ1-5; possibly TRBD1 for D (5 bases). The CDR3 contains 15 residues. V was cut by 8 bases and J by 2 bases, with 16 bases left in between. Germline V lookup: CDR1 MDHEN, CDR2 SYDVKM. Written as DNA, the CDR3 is TGTGCCAGCGGAAAGAGACGGGGGGGCAATCAGCCCCAGCATTTT. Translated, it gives CASGKRRGGNQPQHF.

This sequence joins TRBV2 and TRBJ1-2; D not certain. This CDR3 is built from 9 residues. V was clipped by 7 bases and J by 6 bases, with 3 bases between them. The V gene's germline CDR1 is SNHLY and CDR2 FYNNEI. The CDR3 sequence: CASKDGYTF. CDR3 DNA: TGTGCCAGCAAGGATGGCTACACCTTC. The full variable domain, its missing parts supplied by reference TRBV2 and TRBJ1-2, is EPEVTQTPSHQVTQMGQEVILRCVPISNHLYFYWYRQILGQKVEFLVSFYNNEISEKSEIFDDQFSVERPDGSNFTLKIRSTKLEDSAMYFCASKDGYTFGSGTRLTVV.

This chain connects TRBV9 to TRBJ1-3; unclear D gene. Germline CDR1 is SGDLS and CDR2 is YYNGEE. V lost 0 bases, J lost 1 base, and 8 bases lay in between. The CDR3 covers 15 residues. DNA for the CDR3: TGTGCCAGCAGCGTAGATCAGTTTTCTGGAAACACCATATATTTT. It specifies CASSVDQFSGNTIYF.

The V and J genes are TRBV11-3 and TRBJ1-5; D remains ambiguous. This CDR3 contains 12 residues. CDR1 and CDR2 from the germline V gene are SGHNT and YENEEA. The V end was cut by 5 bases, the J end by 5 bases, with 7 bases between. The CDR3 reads CASSLNDQPQHF. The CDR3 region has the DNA TGTGCCAGCAGCCTCAACGATCAGCCCCAGCATTTT.

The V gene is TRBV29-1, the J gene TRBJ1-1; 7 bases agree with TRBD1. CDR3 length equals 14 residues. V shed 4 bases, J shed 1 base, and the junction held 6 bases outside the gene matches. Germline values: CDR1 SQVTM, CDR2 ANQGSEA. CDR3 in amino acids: CSVGLGTANTEAFF. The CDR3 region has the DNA TGCAGCGTTGGCCTCGGGACAGCGAACACTGAAGCTTTCTTT.

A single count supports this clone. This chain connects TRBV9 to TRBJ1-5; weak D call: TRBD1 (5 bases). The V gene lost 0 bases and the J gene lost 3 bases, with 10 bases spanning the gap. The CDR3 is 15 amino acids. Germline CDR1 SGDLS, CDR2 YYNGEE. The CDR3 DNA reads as TGTGCCAGCAGCGTAGAGGGCAGGGCCAATCAGCCCCAGCATTTT. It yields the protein CASSVEGRANQPQHF. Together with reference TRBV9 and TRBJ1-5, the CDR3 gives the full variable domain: DSGVTQTPKHLITATGQRVTLRCSPRSGDLSVYWYQQSLDQGLQFLIQYYNGEERAKGNILERFSAQQFPDLHSELNLSSLELGDSALYFCASSVEGRANQPQHFGDGTRLSIL.

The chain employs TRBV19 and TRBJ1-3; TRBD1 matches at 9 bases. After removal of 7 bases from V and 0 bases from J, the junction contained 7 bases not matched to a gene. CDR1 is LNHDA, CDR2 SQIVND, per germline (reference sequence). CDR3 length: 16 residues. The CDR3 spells CASKLTGQGSGNTIYF. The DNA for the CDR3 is TGTGCCAGTAAACTCACGGGACAGGGCTCTGGAAACACCATATATTTT. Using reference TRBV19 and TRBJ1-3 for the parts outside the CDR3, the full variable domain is DGGITQSPKYLFRKEGQNVTLSCEQNLNHDAMYWYRQDPGQGLRLIYYSQIVNDFQKGDIAEGYSVSREKKESFPLTVTSAQKNPTAFYLCASKLTGQGSGNTIYFGEGSWLTVV.

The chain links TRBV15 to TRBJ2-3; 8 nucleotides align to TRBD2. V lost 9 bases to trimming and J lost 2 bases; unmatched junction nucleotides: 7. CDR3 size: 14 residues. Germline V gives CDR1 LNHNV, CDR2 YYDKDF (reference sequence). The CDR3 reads CATGSGGATDTQYF. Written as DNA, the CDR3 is TGTGCCACGGGCAGCGGGGGAGCCACAGATACGCAGTATTTT.

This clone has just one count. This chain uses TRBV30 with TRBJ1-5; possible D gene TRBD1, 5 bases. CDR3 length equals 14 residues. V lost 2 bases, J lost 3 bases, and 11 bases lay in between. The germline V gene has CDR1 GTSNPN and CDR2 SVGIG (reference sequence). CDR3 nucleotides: TGTGCCTGGAGTTTTGGGGGAAACAATCAGCCCCAGCATTTT. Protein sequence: CAWSFGGNNQPQHF.

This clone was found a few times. This CDR3 is CASSPPGREETQYF. As DNA, the CDR3 is TGCGCCAGCAGCCCCCCGGGCAGGGAAGAGACCCAGTACTTC. The V call is TRBV4-1, the J call TRBJ2-5, with a weak D call TRBD1 (5 bases). Trimming stripped 4 bases from V and 3 bases from J, with 12 bases between. From germline, CDR1 is MGHRA and CDR2 YSYEKL. The CDR3 runs 14 residues.

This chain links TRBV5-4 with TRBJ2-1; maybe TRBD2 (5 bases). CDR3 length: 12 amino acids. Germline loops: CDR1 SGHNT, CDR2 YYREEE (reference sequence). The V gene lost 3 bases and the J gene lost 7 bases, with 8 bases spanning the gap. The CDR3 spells CASSSRTNEQFF. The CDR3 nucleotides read TGTGCCAGCAGCTCACGGACTAATGAGCAGTTCTTC. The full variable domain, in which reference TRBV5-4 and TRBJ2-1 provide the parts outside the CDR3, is ETGVTQSPTHLIKTRGQQVTLRCSSQSGHNTVSWYQQALGQGPQFIFQYYREEENGRGNFPPRFSGLQFPNYSSELNVNALELDDSALYLCASSSRTNEQFFGPGTRLTVL.

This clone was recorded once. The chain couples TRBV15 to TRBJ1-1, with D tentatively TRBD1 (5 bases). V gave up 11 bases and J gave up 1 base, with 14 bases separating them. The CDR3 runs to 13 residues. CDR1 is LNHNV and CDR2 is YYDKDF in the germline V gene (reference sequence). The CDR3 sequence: CASGLRGNTEAFF. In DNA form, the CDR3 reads TGTGCCTCGGGGTTAAGGGGGAACACTGAAGCTTTCTTT. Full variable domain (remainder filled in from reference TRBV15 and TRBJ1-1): DAMVIQNPRYQVTQFGKPVTLSCSQTLNHNVMYWYQQKSSQAPKLLFHYYDKDFNNEADTPDNFQSRRPNTSFCFLDIRSPGLGDTAMYLCASGLRGNTEAFFGQGTRLTVV.

This CDR3 is CASSSEKNYGYTF. CDR3 nucleotides: TGTGCCAGTAGCTCAGAAAAGAACTATGGCTACACCTTC. J is TRBJ1-2 and V is TRBV19; no clear D. There are 13 residues in the CDR3. The germline V gene has CDR1 LNHDA and CDR2 SQIVND (reference sequence). Trimming took off 6 bases at V and 2 bases at J, with 10 bases between the two ends.

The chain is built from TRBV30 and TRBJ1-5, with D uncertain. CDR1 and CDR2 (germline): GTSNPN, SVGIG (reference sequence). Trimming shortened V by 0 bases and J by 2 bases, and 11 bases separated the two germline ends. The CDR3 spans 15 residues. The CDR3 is CAWSVGWSGNQPQHF. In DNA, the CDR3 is TGTGCCTGGAGTGTAGGGTGGTCAGGCAATCAGCCCCAGCATTTT.

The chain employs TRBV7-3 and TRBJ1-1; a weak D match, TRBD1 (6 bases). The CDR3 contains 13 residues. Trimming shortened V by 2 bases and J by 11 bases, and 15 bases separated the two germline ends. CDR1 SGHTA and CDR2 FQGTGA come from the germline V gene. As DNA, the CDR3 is TGTGCCAGCAGCTTATTGACAGGCGACACGGCTTTCTTT. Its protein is CASSLLTGDTAFF.

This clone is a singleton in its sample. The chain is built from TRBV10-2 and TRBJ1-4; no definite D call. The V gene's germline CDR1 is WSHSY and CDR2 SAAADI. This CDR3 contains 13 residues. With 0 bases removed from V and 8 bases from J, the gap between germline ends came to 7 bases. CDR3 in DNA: TGCGCCAGCAGTGAGTCGACTTTCGAAAAACTGTTTTTT. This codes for CASSESTFEKLFF.

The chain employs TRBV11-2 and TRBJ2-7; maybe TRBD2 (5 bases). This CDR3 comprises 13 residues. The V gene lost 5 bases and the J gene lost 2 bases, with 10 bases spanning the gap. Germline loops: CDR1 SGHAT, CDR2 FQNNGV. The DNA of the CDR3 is TGTGCCAGCAGCGGCGGAGGAACCTACGAGCAGTACGTC. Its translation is CASSGGGTYEQYV.